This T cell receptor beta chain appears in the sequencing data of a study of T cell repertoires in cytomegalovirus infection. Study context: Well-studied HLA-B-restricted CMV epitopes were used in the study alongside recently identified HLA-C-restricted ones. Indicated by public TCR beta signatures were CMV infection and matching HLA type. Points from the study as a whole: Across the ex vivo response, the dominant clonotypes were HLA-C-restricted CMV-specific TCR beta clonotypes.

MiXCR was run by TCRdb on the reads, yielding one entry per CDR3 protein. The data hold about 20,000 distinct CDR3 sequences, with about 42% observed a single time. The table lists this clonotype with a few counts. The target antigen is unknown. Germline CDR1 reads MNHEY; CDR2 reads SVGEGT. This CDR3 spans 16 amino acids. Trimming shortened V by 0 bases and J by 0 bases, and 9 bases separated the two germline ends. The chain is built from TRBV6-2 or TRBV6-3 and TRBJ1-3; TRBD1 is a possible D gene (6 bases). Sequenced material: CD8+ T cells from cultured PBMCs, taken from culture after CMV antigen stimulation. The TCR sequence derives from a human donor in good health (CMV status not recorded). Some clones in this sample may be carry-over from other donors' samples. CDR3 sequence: CASSYSGTSSGNTIYF. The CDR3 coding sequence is TGTGCCAGCAGTTACTCGGGGACAAGCTCTGGAAACACCATATATTTT.